The 14 T cell receptor delta chains reported below all come from one sample, sequenced in a study of γδ T cells in repeated Plasmodium falciparum infection. Gammadelta T cells were flow-sorted from PBMC into Vgamma9/Vdelta2+ and Vdelta2-negative populations for bulk analysis. TCRdb reprocessed the multiplex PCR reads using CATT. This sample has around 89,000 delta-chain clones, with around 1.4% found just once. The sample comprised gamma-delta T cells from blood. Every receptor here comes from a pool of human donors (malaria-infected and uninfected, not separated).

Only a few counts were recorded for this clone. The protein TCRdb lists belongs to a much larger clone and differs from this DNA's translation at residue 9, which points to a read error; the protein shown is made from the DNA. The CDR3 bases are TGTGCCTGTGTCCCAGGTACTGAGGTCCTAAAACTCATCTTT. Translating gives CACVPGTEVLKLIF. The rearrangement joins TRDV2 to TRDJ1, with D perhaps TRDD2 (5 bases). Germline values: CDR1 GEAIGNYY, CDR2 EKD. The CDR3 covers 14 residues. V dropped 5 bases and J dropped 8 bases, with 20 bases sitting between them.

Of note for this clone: This sequence is one base from a far larger clone and is likely a read error. This CDR3 is also generated by other DNA sequences in the sample. The chain uses TRDV1 and TRDJ1; D could derive from TRDD2 or TRDD3 (5 bases each). V gave up 0 bases and J gave up 0 bases, with 38 bases separating them. The CDR3 is 25 residues long. Germline V lookup: CDR1 TSWWSYY, CDR2 QGS. This CDR3 reads CALGELLTALPGVLEVTLYTDKLIF. In nucleotides, the CDR3 is TGTGCTCTTGGGGAACTGTTGACAGCCCTACCGGGTGTACTGGAGGTCACACTGTACACCGATAAACTCATCTTT.

This clone was picked up many times. J is TRDJ1 and V is TRAV38-2/DV8; 7 bases are a match to TRDD3. This CDR3 contains 21 residues. Per the germline V gene, CDR1 is TSESDYY and CDR2 is QEAYKQQN. J was trimmed by 2 bases and V by 1 base; bases with no gene match: 23. The DNA for the CDR3 is TGTGCTTATAGGAGCCATAACTTCCCACCCTGCTCTACTGGGGAAACCGATAAACTCATCTTT. Amino acid sequence: CAYRSHNFPPCSTGETDKLIF.

This clone was observed a handful of times. The protein given by TCRdb reflects a much larger clone and differs at residue 11 from this DNA's translation, likely from a read error; the protein shown is the DNA's translation. This chain connects TRDV2 to TRDJ1; 11 bases are a match to TRDD3. TCRdb supplies no J gene; here it was assigned by aligning the nucleotide sequence to germline. The CDR3 runs 26 residues. V gave up 0 bases and J gave up 0 bases; unmatched junction bases: 32. CDR1 is GEAIGNYY and CDR2 is EKD in the germline V gene. CDR3: CACDTVRPPTELGGYAVGQYTDKLIF. As DNA, the CDR3 is TGTGCCTGTGACACCGTAAGGCCTCCTACTGAGCTTGGGGGATACGCGGTGGGTCAGTACACCGATAAACTCATCTTT.

With respect to this clone: This DNA's translation and the protein TCRdb lists, from a much larger clone, do not match at residue 9, likely due to a read error; the protein shown is translated from the DNA. The V and J genes are TRDV2 and TRDJ3; 7 bases align to TRDD3. TCRdb does not report a J gene; here it was assigned by matching the DNA to germline references. The junction had 5 bases not matched to a gene; V was cut back by 1 base and J by 0 bases. CDR3 length equals 18 residues. CDR1 and CDR2 (germline): GEAIGNYY, EKD. The CDR3 loop reads CACDTIGGHSWDTRQMFF. The CDR3 DNA reads TGTGCCTGTGACACTATTGGGGGACACTCCTGGGACACCCGACAGATGTTTTTC.

Comment on this clone: With a far larger clone one base away, a read error is the likely cause. Other DNA sequences from this sample encode an identical CDR3 as well. The CDR3 nucleotides are TGTGCTCTTGGGGAAAAGCATGGATATGCCGATAAACTCATCTTT. Protein: CALGEKHGYADKLIF. This chain uses TRDV1 with TRDJ1; TRDD3 might be the D (5 bases). Looked up from germline, CDR1 is TSWWSYY and CDR2 is QGS. The CDR3 sequence is 15 residues long. V was pared by 2 bases and J by 3 bases, with 13 bases between.

This clone showed up just a few times. This likely traces to a read error, being one base from a far larger clone. This same CDR3 is encoded by further DNA sequences in the sample. The chain joins TRDV1 to TRDJ1; TRDD3 aligns across 12 bases. TCRdb records no J gene; here it was assigned by comparing the DNA to germline. Germline V gives CDR1 TSWWSYY, CDR2 QGS. This CDR3 spans 23 amino acids. CDR3 in amino acids: CALGECGHPNVLGDTLYTDKLIF. The CDR3 nucleotides are TGTGCCCTTGGGGAATGTGGACACCCTAATGTACTGGGGGATACACTTTACACCGATAAACTCATCTTT.

A remark on this clone: TCRdb's listed protein matches a much larger clone and diverges from this DNA's translation at residue 5, likely through a read error; the protein shown comes from the DNA. The CDR3 sequence is CALGTDFLRSITGGYAPGYTDKLIF. The CDR3 coding sequence is TGTGCTCTTGGTACCGACTTTCTGAGGTCCATTACTGGGGGATACGCACCAGGCTACACCGATAAACTCATCTTT. The gene calls are TRDV1 and TRDJ1, with 13 bases matching TRDD3. Since TCRdb gives no J gene, matching the DNA to germline was used here to assign it. V was clipped by 6 bases and J by 0 bases; unmatched bases: 31. CDR1 TSWWSYY and CDR2 QGS come from the germline V gene. The CDR3 totals 25 residues.

In its sample, this clone ranks as medium-sized. Distinct nucleotide sequences in the sample also encode this CDR3. The chain combines TRDV2 with TRDJ3; D uncertain. V was clipped by 2 bases and J by 0 bases, with 1 base between them. This CDR3 contains 14 residues. Germline V gene lookup returns CDR1 GEAIGNYY and CDR2 EKD. CDR3 in amino acids: CACDSSWDTRQMFF. The CDR3 region has the DNA TGTGCCTGTGACAGCTCCTGGGACACCCGACAGATGTTTTTC.

In this sample, this clone turned up a few times. This probably arose from a read error, given a far larger clone one base away. The same CDR3 is also encoded by other DNA sequences in this sample. The rearrangement links TRDV2 to TRDJ1; 8 positions match TRDD3. The J gene is not listed in TCRdb, so it was assigned here from a DNA match to germline. V lost 0 bases to trimming and J lost 1 base; unmatched junction nucleotides: 33. Germline CDR1 reads GEAIGNYY; CDR2 reads EKD. The CDR3 is made up of 25 amino acids. DNA for the CDR3: TGTGCCTGTGACACCGTGATGCCCCTCTACGGGGGGCTGGGGGAAACGTTATTCCTCACCGATAAACTCATCTTT. Protein: CACDTVMPLYGGLGETLFLTDKLIF.

This clone was counted between two and nine times. A far larger clone lies a single base away; this is likely a read error. The same CDR3 also results from other DNA sequences found in this sample. V and J are TRDV1 and TRDJ1; 10 nucleotides match TRDD3. Trimming cost V 5 bases and J 0 bases; bases outside gene matches: 15. From germline, CDR1 is TSWWSYY and CDR2 QGS. This CDR3 comprises 19 residues. CDR3 sequence reads: CALGSPGGYGPPYTDKLIF. In nucleotides, the CDR3 is TGTGCTCTTGGGTCCCCAGGGGGATACGGCCCTCCGTACACCGATAAACTCATCTTT.

This clone was counted between two and nine times. The protein in TCRdb stems from a much larger clone and differs at residue 11 from this DNA's translation, likely a read error; here the protein is translated from the DNA. CDR3 DNA: TGTGCTCTTGGGGAACTTGTACCCCCCCGGGAATGTGGGATACACACCGATAAACTCATCTTT. This encodes CALGELVPPRECGIHTDKLIF. V is TRDV1 and J is TRDJ1; 7 bases line up with TRDD3. The J gene, missing from TCRdb, was assigned here through DNA to germline matching. With 0 bases clipped from V and 0 bases from J, the junction kept 19 bases outside the gene matches. The CDR3 runs 21 residues. Per germline, CDR1 TSWWSYY and CDR2 QGS.

Concerning this clone: The likely explanation is a read error, given a far larger clone one base away. The same CDR3 is also encoded by other DNA sequences in this sample. The gene calls are TRDV1 and TRDJ1; possibly TRDD3 for D (6 bases). Assignment of the J gene here rests on matching the DNA to germline, because TCRdb gives none. The germline V gene encodes CDR1 TSWWSYY and CDR2 QGS. This CDR3 is 15 amino acids long. The CDR3 protein is CALGGPYTDTDKLIF. For the CDR3, the DNA is TGCGCTCTTGGGGGCCCCTACACGGACACCGATAAACTCATCTTT.

This clone was counted only a few times. A far larger clone is just one base off, so this is likely a read error. Other nucleotide sequences from this sample produce the same CDR3. The chain links TRDV1 to TRDJ1; D possibly corresponds to TRDD2 (6 bases). Because TCRdb records no J gene, it was assigned here through a match of the DNA to germline. Germline CDR1 reads TSWWSYY; CDR2 reads QGS. The CDR3 is 20 amino acids. The germline V and J ends were trimmed by 1 base and 0 bases, with 24 bases remaining between them. The CDR3 here is CALGEPPEDLPQKYTDKLIF. For the CDR3, the DNA is TGTGCTCTTGGGGAACCCCCGGAGGACCTTCCCCAAAAGTACACCGATAAACTCATCTTT.